Here is one TCR beta chain with its context. The specificity of this receptor is unknown. The sample holds no much larger clone one base away, and base qualities are not on file. The library was prepared using the immunoSEQ multiplex PCR assay. Imported from immuneACCESS, the table was reduced by TCRdb to in-frame sequences with V and J called. These copies leave out some clones; in studies compared against another copy, an unresolved V gene accounts for under half, and the cause of the remainder is not known. The sample data list about 400,000 clones, and roughly 94% of these were observed just once. The ten top clones hold roughly 0.02% of the sample. This entry belongs to a study of shared T cell receptors in the human thymus (dated by TCRdb to the early 2020s). Context from the whole study: The study examined how self-reactive, shared T-cell receptor alpha chains are generated in the human thymus.

The germline V gene supplies CDR1 SGHDT and CDR2 YYEEEE. A distance of 13 bases separates the germline ends of V and J, which lose 3 bases and 3 bases respectively. Including cysteine and phenylalanine, the CDR3 has 14 amino acids. Kept here is only the CDR3 DNA, which spans 42 bases and is read in frame from base 1. The chain is encoded by TRBV5-6 joined to TRBJ2-7, with a weak D call of TRBD2 (6 bases match). The material sequenced was thymocytes. The sequence was collected from a human donor. This receptor has the CDR3 CASSYPGERYEQYF. The nucleotides are TGTGCCAGCAGCTACCCGGGGGAGCGCTACGAGCAGTACTTC.